What follows describes a single T cell receptor beta chain. Trimming left V 0 bases short and J 10 bases short, with 11 bases between. Germline values: CDR1 SGDLS, CDR2 YYNGEE. This CDR3 is built from 14 residues. TCRdb's copy holds only in-frame clones and misses some; the assay was immunoSEQ multiplex PCR. The table records 150,000 to 200,000 clones, 87% of them present only once. This sample was taken from a study of Ad26.COV2.S vaccination and SARS-CoV-2 variants. The clonotype originates from a human donor who had recovered from COVID-19. The source material was peripheral blood, sampled after recovery from COVID-19. This chain joins TRBV9 and TRBJ1-6; D gene unclear. In DNA form, the CDR3 reads TGTGCCAGCAGCGTAGGGAGTGGTCAGTCACCCCTCCACTTT. As protein: CASSVGSGQSPLHF.